The 10 T cell receptor beta chains reported below all come from one sample, sequenced in a study of T cells in Graves' hyperthyroidism and ophthalmopathy. Regions amplified from RNA transcripts were the TCR beta CDR3 regions. The primer set for the first-round RT-PCR of the TCR CDR3 was HTBI. TCRdb ran MiXCR on the multiplex PCR reads and lists one entry per CDR3 protein. The sample lists 300,000 to 400,000 distinct CDR3 sequences; 21% were seen once. Material for sequencing was blood. These receptors all come from a woman aged 45-65 years with Graves' hyperthyroidism.

There are many counts of this clonotype. This rearrangement joins TRBV5-6 to TRBJ2-1; 7 nucleotides agree with TRBD1. Per germline, CDR1 SGHDT and CDR2 YYEEEE. The CDR3 consists of 14 residues. V was pared by 4 bases and J by 7 bases, with 8 bases of the junction left unmatched. The CDR3 region has the DNA TGTGCCAGCAGCCAAATTTTACAGGGGAATGAGCAGTTCTTC. Its protein is CASSQILQGNEQFF.

The V gene is TRBV6-1, the J gene TRBJ2-7, with 16 nucleotides matching TRBD2. CDR1 and CDR2 (germline): MNHNS, SASEGT. Losses at the gene ends were 1 base for V and 5 bases for J; bases not matched to a gene: 8. This CDR3 is built from 18 residues. This chain's CDR3 is CASSEVSGTSGRGNEQYF. CDR3 sequence (DNA): TGTGCCAGCAGTGAAGTGTCTGGGACTAGCGGGAGGGGTAACGAGCAGTACTTC.

This clonotype has at least ten counts. The chain employs TRBV20-1 and TRBJ1-3, with 7 bases aligning to TRBD1. CDR3 length: 14 residues. The trim removed 6 bases at V and 0 bases at J, leaving 5 bases unmatched. The germline V gene has CDR1 DFQATT and CDR2 SNEGSKA (reference sequence). The CDR3 sequence: CSARQGNSGNTIYF. DNA for the CDR3: TGCAGTGCACGACAGGGCAACTCTGGAAACACCATATATTTT.

This clonotype was counted at least ten times. The chain carries TRBV3-1 and TRBJ1-6; a possible D gene is TRBD1 (5 bases). Germline assignment: CDR1 LGHDT and CDR2 YNNKEL (reference sequence). This CDR3 has 16 amino acids. The ends were cut back, 0 bases at V and 6 bases at J, with 12 bases in the middle. The CDR3 bases are TGTGCCAGCAGCCAAGAAACAGGAGGGACTAATTCACCCCTCCACTTT. It codes for CASSQETGGTNSPLHF. Full variable domain (missing parts from reference TRBV3-1 and TRBJ1-6): DTAVSQTPKYLVTQMGNDKSIKCEQNLGHDTMYWYKQDSKKFLKIMFSYNNKELIINETVPNRFSPKSPDKAHLNLHINSLELGDSAVYFCASSQETGGTNSPLHFGNGTRLTVT.

The table lists this clonotype with a few counts. The chain employs TRBV6-5 and TRBJ1-4; D not resolved. Germline values: CDR1 MNHEY, CDR2 SVGAGI. Trimming removed 2 bases at V and 4 bases at J, with 5 bases between. There are 13 residues in the CDR3. The CDR3 DNA reads as TGTGCCAGCAGTTACGCTGGTAATGAAAAACTGTTTTTT. Its protein is CASSYAGNEKLFF.

This clonotype was recorded at least ten times. The genes are TRBV30 and TRBJ1-5; 7 nucleotides match TRBD1. Germline trimming cut 1 base from V and 6 bases from J; bases unmatched to any gene: 3. There are 13 residues in the CDR3. CDR1 and CDR2 from the germline V gene are GTSNPN and SVGIG (reference sequence). The CDR3 sequence is CAWSGGDSQPQHF. The CDR3 bases are TGTGCCTGGAGTGGAGGGGACAGTCAGCCCCAGCATTTT.

This clonotype has more than one count but fewer than ten. This chain joins TRBV19 and TRBJ1-5, with D unclear. CDR1 and CDR2 (germline): LNHDA, SQIVND (reference sequence). Trimming removed 5 bases at V and 7 bases at J, with 12 bases between. The CDR3 length is 13 residues. CDR3 amino acids: CASSLFAGQPQHF. The CDR3 DNA is TGTGCCAGTAGTCTTTTTGCGGGGCAGCCCCAGCATTTT.

J is TRBJ2-7 and V is TRBV5-1, with 11 bases matching TRBD2. V was pared by 1 base and J by 3 bases, with 9 bases of the junction left unmatched. This CDR3 has 17 residues. The germline V gene encodes CDR1 SGHRS and CDR2 YFSETQ. The CDR3 loop is CASSLTSGSTRDYEQYF. DNA for the CDR3: TGCGCCAGCAGCTTGACTAGCGGGAGCACCAGGGACTACGAGCAGTACTTC.

This rearrangement joins TRBV28 to TRBJ2-4; perhaps TRBD2 as D (5 bases). Trimming cost V 2 bases and J 7 bases, with 18 bases left between them. Germline V CDR1 and CDR2: MDHEN, SYDVKM. The CDR3 is made up of 16 amino acids. Here the CDR3 reads CASSLPTDGELNIQYF. The CDR3 DNA sequence: TGTGCCAGCAGTTTACCCACTGACGGGGAATTGAACATTCAGTACTTC.

This clonotype was seen ten or more times. The V gene is TRBV28, the J gene TRBJ2-7; D tentatively reads TRBD1 or TRBD2 (5 bases each). Trimming removed 7 bases at V and 6 bases at J, with 22 bases between. Germline V gives CDR1 MDHEN, CDR2 SYDVKM. CDR3 length: 15 residues. CDR3 in amino acids: CASNSPGRRSGEQYF. The DNA of the CDR3 is TGTGCCAGCAACAGTCCGGGACGGCGGTCTGGCGAGCAGTACTTC.